These T cell receptor beta chains were read from a single sample in a study of blood T cell repertoires in COVID-19. TCRdb's copy holds only in-frame clones and misses some; the assay was immunoSEQ multiplex PCR. The sample carries 35,000 to 50,000 clones, about 85% recorded once. Sequencing was carried out using peripheral blood. The receptors come from a woman aged 80 or older with active COVID-19. The CDR3 runs from the conserved cysteine through the conserved F or W. A D gene is named only where the DNA matches it firmly. Expanded clones get a size class; other rows say once, few or many, or leave the size out.

j_call,d_call,clone_size,v_call,cdr3_aa,cdr3_nt
TRBJ2-3,TRBD2,-,TRBV30,CAWSDWTSGSFQDTQYF,TGTGCCTGGAGTGACTGGACTAGCGGGTCGTTTCAAGATACGCAGTATTTT
TRBJ2-2,TRBD1,-,TRBV5-1,CASSKGQGLGTGELFF,TGCGCCAGCAGCAAGGGACAGGGGTTGGGCACCGGGGAGCTGTTTTTT
TRBJ2-5,-,-,TRBV5-6,CASSLRGGGETQYF,TGTGCCAGCAGCTTGAGGGGGGGCGGAGAGACCCAGTACTTC
TRBJ1-3,-,once,TRBV7-2,CASSLMSGVTGNTIYF,TGTGCCAGCAGCTTAATGTCGGGAGTTACTGGAAACACCATATATTTT
TRBJ2-5,-,-,TRBV19,CASSMREQETQYF,TGTGCCAGTAGTATGCGGGAACAAGAGACCCAGTACTTC
TRBJ2-2,TRBD1,-,TRBV5-6,CASSLGDRGGELFF,TGTGCCAGCAGCTTGGGTGACAGGGGCGGGGAGCTGTTTTTT
TRBJ2-5,TRBD2,-,TRBV28,CASSLGTSGVQETQYF,TGTGCCAGCAGTTTAGGGACTAGCGGGGTTCAAGAGACCCAGTACTTC
TRBJ2-3,-,-,TRBV4-2,CASSLGLWTDTQYF,TGTGCCAGCAGCCTCGGACTCTGGACAGATACGCAGTATTTT
TRBJ2-4,TRBD1,-,TRBV9,CASSVRTGDLAIQYF,TGTGCCAGCAGCGTCCGAACAGGGGACCTTGCCATTCAGTACTTC
TRBJ2-7,-,-,TRBV28,CASTLGLFYEQYF,TGTGCCAGCACTTTAGGGCTCTTTTACGAGCAGTACTTC
TRBJ2-1,TRBD2,-,TRBV9,CASSDRGGASYNEQFF,TGTGCCAGCAGCGACCGCGGGGGGGCTTCCTACAATGAGCAGTTCTTC
TRBJ2-7,TRBD1,-,TRBV6-5,CASRGQRAYEQYF,TGTGCCAGCAGGGGACAGAGGGCCTACGAGCAGTACTTC
TRBJ1-6,TRBD1,-,TRBV27,CASSGQGRTPLHF,TGTGCCAGCAGTGGACAGGGTCGGACACCCCTCCACTTT
TRBJ1-2,TRBD1,once,TRBV4-1,CASSQVSGTANYGYTF,TGCGCCAGCAGCCAAGTCTCCGGGACAGCTAACTATGGCTACACCTTC
TRBJ2-7,TRBD1,-,TRBV9,CASSEWTGNYEQYF,TGTGCCAGCAGCGAATGGACAGGGAACTACGAGCAGTACTTC
TRBJ1-2,-,-,TRBV5-1,CASSLGLGVGYTF,TGCGCCAGCAGCTTGGGTCTCGGGGTTGGCTACACCTTC
TRBJ1-4,-,-,TRBV30,CAWSVRSGAEKLFF,TGTGCCTGGAGTGTACGCTCGGGAGCCGAAAAACTGTTTTTT
TRBJ1-4,TRBD1,-,TRBV30,CAWSPKQGWVGEKLFF,TGTGCCTGGAGCCCCAAACAGGGGTGGGTTGGGGAAAAACTGTTTTTT
TRBJ2-7,TRBD1,-,TRBV6-5,CASRWAGDRGYEQYF,TGTGCCAGCAGATGGGCCGGGGACAGGGGCTACGAGCAGTACTTC
TRBJ2-7,-,-,TRBV11-2,CASSLMWTVYEQYF,TGTGCCAGCAGCTTGATGTGGACAGTCTACGAGCAGTACTTC
TRBJ1-6,-,once,TRBV3-1/TRBV3-2,CASSPHGGNSPLHF,TGTGCCAGCAGCCCCCACGGGGGGAATTCACCCCTCCACTTT
TRBJ2-3,TRBD2,-,TRBV5-1,CASSRTSGGRADTQYF,TGCGCCAGCAGCCGGACTAGCGGGGGCCGGGCAGATACGCAGTATTTT
TRBJ2-3,TRBD1,-,TRBV10-3,CAISGDRGGTDTQYF,TGTGCCATCAGTGGCGACAGGGGGGGCACAGATACGCAGTATTTT
TRBJ2-3,-,-,TRBV27,CASRKPGANTDTQYF,TGTGCCAGCAGGAAGCCGGGAGCTAACACAGATACGCAGTATTTT
TRBJ2-5,-,-,TRBV5-6,CASSRGSQETQYF,TGTGCCAGCAGCAGGGGGTCCCAAGAGACCCAGTACTTC
TRBJ2-7,TRBD1,-,TRBV30,CAWSVLVQGGEQYF,TGTGCCTGGAGTGTATTGGTACAGGGGGGTGAGCAGTACTTC
TRBJ1-1,-,-,TRBV28,CASTPSSSVRAFF,TGTGCCAGCACCCCTTCCTCTAGCGTGAGGGCTTTCTTT
TRBJ1-6,TRBD1,once,TRBV5-1,CASSLQGADYNSPLHF,TGCGCCAGCAGCTTACAGGGGGCCGACTATAATTCACCCCTCCACTTT